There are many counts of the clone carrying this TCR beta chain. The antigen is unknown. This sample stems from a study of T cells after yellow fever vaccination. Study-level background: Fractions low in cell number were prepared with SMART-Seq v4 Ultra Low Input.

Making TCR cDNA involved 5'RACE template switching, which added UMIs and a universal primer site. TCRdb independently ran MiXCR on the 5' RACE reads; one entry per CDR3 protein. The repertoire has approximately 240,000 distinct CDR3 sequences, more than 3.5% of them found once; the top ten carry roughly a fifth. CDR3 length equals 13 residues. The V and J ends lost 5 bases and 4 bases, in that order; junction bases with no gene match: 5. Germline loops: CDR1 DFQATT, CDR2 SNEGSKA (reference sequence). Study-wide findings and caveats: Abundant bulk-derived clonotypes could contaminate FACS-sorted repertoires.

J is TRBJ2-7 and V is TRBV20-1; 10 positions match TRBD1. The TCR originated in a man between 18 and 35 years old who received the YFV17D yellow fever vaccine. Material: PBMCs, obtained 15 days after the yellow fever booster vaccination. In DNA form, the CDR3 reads TGCAGTGCTTCCGGGACAGGGGTTTACGAGCAGTACTTC. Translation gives CSASGTGVYEQYF.